This section outlines one T cell receptor (beta chain) sequence together with its context. This CDR3 has 15 residues. CDR1 and CDR2 from the germline V gene are LNHDA and SQIVND (reference sequence). After removal of 9 bases from V and 10 bases from J, the junction contained 14 bases not matched to a gene. The data belong to a study of blood T cell repertoires in COVID-19. Data came from immunoSEQ multiplex PCR; TCRdb stores just in-frame clones and leaves some out. The sample lists some 200,000 clones, 84% occurring once. This TCR came from a woman older than 75 with COVID-19, enrolled during active disease. This chain links TRBV19 with TRBJ1-6, with 8 positions matching TRBD1. Sequencing input: peripheral blood. CDR3 sequence reads: CASTRGTGGISPLHF. The CDR3 DNA follows: TGTGCCAGCACCAGGGGGACAGGAGGAATCTCACCCCTCCACTTT.